This is a list of T cell receptor beta chains from one sample in a study of control samples from healthy donors and cancer patients. Generated by immunoSEQ multiplex PCR, the TCRdb table keeps only in-frame clones and is missing some. The repertoire holds about 65,000 clones, over 75% seen once, with more than 1% in the top ten. The specimen sequenced was PBMCs. These receptors were taken from a woman in her forties or fifties with colorectal cancer. CDR3s include the opening cysteine and the closing phenylalanine or tryptophan. D genes are given only for firm matches. Rows give clone size only sometimes, using once, few, many, or a class for an expanded clone.

-	-	TRBV14	TRBJ2-7	TGTGCCAGCAGCGCTTTACGATTAGGGGAGACAGGTCGCGAGCAGTACTTC	CASSALRLGETGREQYF
-	-	TRBV4-2	TRBJ1-6	TGTGCCAGCAGCCCCGTTCCCCTAAATTCACCCCTCCACTTT	CASSPVPLNSPLHF
-	-	TRBV25-1	TRBJ2-7	TGTGCCAGCAGTGCTATTAGGGAGCAGTACTTC	CASSAIREQYF
-	once	TRBV6-5	TRBJ1-2	TGTGCCAGCAGTACGGGACGGACCTATGGCTACACCTTC	CASSTGRTYGYTF
-	-	TRBV27	TRBJ1-1	TGTGCCAGCAGTCCATGGGGCGACACTGAAGCTTTCTTT	CASSPWGDTEAFF
TRBD2	-	TRBV6-5	TRBJ2-5	TGTGCCAGCGTCAGACTAGCGGGAGGGCGGGAGACCCAGTACTTC	CASVRLAGGRETQYF
-	few	TRBV6-5	TRBJ2-7	TGTGCCAGCAGGGACCTGGGGGAGCAGTACTTC	CASRDLGEQYF
-	-	TRBV29-1	TRBJ2-7	TGCAGCGCCCTCCGGTCAGGGCAATTGAACTACGAGCAGTACTTC	CSALRSGQLNYEQYF
-	-	TRBV2	TRBJ1-1	TGTGCCAGCAGTTTGGCCCGTGACACTGAAGCTTTCTTT	CASSLARDTEAFF
TRBD2	-	TRBV15	TRBJ2-7	TGTGCCACCAGCAGAGACTTCAATACGGGACTAACGGGCGAGCAGTACTTC	CATSRDFNTGLTGEQYF
TRBD2	-	TRBV18	TRBJ2-3	TGTGCCAGCTTCTCAAGGAATGCGGGACTAGCGGTTTCTAGCACAGATACGCAGTATTTT	CASFSRNAGLAVSSTDTQYF
-	once	TRBV11-1	TRBJ1-2	TGTGCCAGCAGCTGGACAGCAGGTGGCTACACCTTC	CASSWTAGGYTF
-	-	TRBV10-1	TRBJ2-7	TGCGCCAGCAGCGCAGACAGCTACGAGCAGTACTTC	CASSADSYEQYF
TRBD1	-	TRBV30	TRBJ1-6	TGTGCCTGGAGTGTACTGGGACAGGGGAATTCACCCCTCCACTTT	CAWSVLGQGNSPLHF
-	once	TRBV30	TRBJ1-5	TGTGCCTGGAGCGGGGTCACAAGCAATCAGCCCCAGCATTTT	CAWSGVTSNQPQHF
-	-	TRBV12-3/TRBV12-4	TRBJ2-5	TGTGCCAGCAGTTCCCAGCGGACCCAGTACTTC	CASSSQRTQYF
TRBD2	once	TRBV6-4	TRBJ2-3	TGTGCCAGCAGTGAGTCAGCGGGAGGGCCAGGAGATACGCAGTATTTT	CASSESAGGPGDTQYF
-	-	TRBV28	TRBJ2-1	TGTGCCAGCAGTTTCGAGGACACAGACAATGAGCAGTTCTTC	CASSFEDTDNEQFF
TRBD2	-	TRBV10-3	TRBJ2-1	TGTGCCATCAGTGAAGGGCTAGCGGGATTCTGGCATGAGCAGTTCTTC	CAISEGLAGFWHEQFF
TRBD1	-	TRBV2	TRBJ2-2	TGTGCCAGCAGGCCCGGGACAGAGTTCACCGGGGAGCTGTTTTTT	CASRPGTEFTGELFF
TRBD1	-	TRBV19	TRBJ1-1	TGTGCCAGTACCTTGGGACAGCAACGAAGGATCACTGAAGCTTTCTTT	CASTLGQQRRITEAFF
-	-	TRBV18	TRBJ1-4	TGTGCCAGCTCACCAGAAACAGGTACCGGTGAAAAACTGTTTTTT	CASSPETGTGEKLFF
-	-	TRBV7-9	TRBJ2-1	TGTGCCAGCAGCTTAGTCAGGGGCTACTACAATGAGCAGTTCTTC	CASSLVRGYYNEQFF
TRBD2	-	TRBV27	TRBJ2-1	TGTGCCAGCAGTACCGGACTAGCGGGAGTAGTTAACAATGAGCAGTTCTTC	CASSTGLAGVVNNEQFF
-	-	TRBV6-5	TRBJ1-5	TGTGCCAGCAGCCGTGGACGCGGACGGGAGCCCCAGCATTTT	CASSRGRGREPQHF
-	-	TRBV5-1	TRBJ1-1	TGCGCCAGCAGCCCCCGCAGGGGAGTGTCTGAAGCTTTCTTT	CASSPRRGVSEAFF
TRBD2	-	TRBV28	TRBJ2-3	TGTGCCAGCAGTAAGCGACTAGCGGGAGTAGCAGATACGCAGTATTTT	CASSKRLAGVADTQYF
-	-	TRBV10-3	TRBJ1-4	TGTGCCATCAGTCGGGGACTCGGGATTCCTGAAAAACTGTTTTTT	CAISRGLGIPEKLFF
-	-	TRBV7-8	TRBJ2-2	TGTGCCAGCACCCTCAGGGGTCGGGAGAACACCGGGGAGCTGTTTTTT	CASTLRGRENTGELFF